This TCR beta chain was recorded in a study of T-cell reconstitution after alpha-beta-depleted transplantation in children. General study points: Once a year had passed after transplant, T-cell counts and diversity came mostly from newly produced T cells. Certain patients had high TCRbeta diversity at day 60, and it came from recipient T cells and thymic progenitors that survived.

Concerning this clonotype: Its antigen is unidentified.

During its preparation, the TCRbeta library received unique molecular identifiers. TCRdb re-called the PCR reads through MiXCR, storing one row per CDR3 protein. The sample shows more than 400,000 distinct CDR3 sequences, about an eighth of them seen only once. The length of the CDR3 is 13 residues. Trimming cost V 6 bases and J 4 bases, with 14 bases left between them. Germline values: CDR1 SGDLS, CDR2 YYNGEE. The TCR originated in a female patient between 2 and 15 years old who had a stem cell transplant for aplastic anemia, so the T cells may come from the graft donor. The chain links TRBV9 to TRBJ2-7; tentative D call: TRBD1 (6 bases). The specimen comprised PBMCs, mostly from graft donor cells, sampled 180 days after TCRalphabeta/CD19-depleted stem cell transplant. DNA of the CDR3: TGTGCCAGCACCGATGGACAGAGTTACGAGCAGTACGTC. It yields the protein CASTDGQSYEQYV.